A single sample is the source of the 19 T cell receptor beta chains below, sequenced in a study of cytomegalovirus exposure and HLA in healthy donors. Primers included in the PCR were 60 Vbeta and 13 Jbeta primers. Profiling relied on immunoSEQ multiplex PCR, and the TCRdb table lists in-frame clones only, not all of them. The sample lists more than 90,000 clones; 55% to 70% were seen once. The source material was PBMCs. The source of these receptors is a woman in her twenties or thirties in good health and CMV-seronegative.

This clone occurred a few times. V gene TRBV14 combines with J gene TRBJ2-7; 8 bases fit TRBD1. Germline CDR1 is SGHDN and CDR2 is FVKESK. V dropped 4 bases and J dropped 5; count of bases not matched to a gene: 13. CDR3 length: 16 residues. The CDR3 DNA reads as TGTGCCAGCAGCCCGCTCGATTGGACAGGGATCCACGAGCAGTACTTC. This translates into CASSPLDWTGIHEQYF.

V is TRBV5-1 and J is TRBJ2-1; 12 nucleotides match TRBD1. This CDR3 region has 15 residues. Trimming removed 3 bases from V and 7 bases from J; junction bases left unmatched: 5. CDR1 is SGHRS and CDR2 is YFSETQ in the germline V gene. Here the CDR3 DNA reads TGCGCCAGCAGCTCCGGGACAGGGGGCAGGAATGAGCAGTTCTTC. Its translation is CASSSGTGGRNEQFF.

The chain uses TRBV19 and TRBJ2-1, with TRBD2 as a possible D gene (5 bases). The CDR3 loop spans 14 amino acids. V was pared by 6 bases and J by 0 bases, with 9 bases between. In germline, CDR1 is LNHDA, CDR2 SQIVND (reference sequence). In DNA, the CDR3 is TGTGCCAGTAGATCGGAGGCCTCCTACAATGAGCAGTTCTTC. Translated, it gives CASRSEASYNEQFF.

This clone was seen only once. The V call is TRBV14, the J call TRBJ1-2; 7 nucleotides match TRBD1. V dropped 1 base and J dropped 7; count of bases not matched to a gene: 6. Germline values: CDR1 SGHDN, CDR2 FVKESK. The CDR3 extends over 14 amino acids. CDR3 residues: CASSQARGSGGYTF. Written as DNA, the CDR3 is TGTGCCAGCAGCCAAGCCAGGGGGTCGGGTGGCTACACCTTC.

This clone was seen only a few times. The chain links TRBV2 to TRBJ2-2; D gene unclear. CDR3 length equals 14 residues. The V gene's germline CDR1 is SNHLY and CDR2 FYNNEI. V dropped 0 bases and J dropped 8 bases, with 10 bases sitting between them. The CDR3 DNA sequence: TGTGCCAGCAGTGAAGCGCTTCTAGAAGGGGAGCTGTTTTTT. This encodes CASSEALLEGELFF.

The gene calls are TRBV5-6 and TRBJ2-1; 7 bases fit TRBD1. CDR1 and CDR2 (germline): SGHDT, YYEEEE. Germline trimming cut 2 bases from V and 8 bases from J; bases unmatched to any gene: 4. This CDR3 comprises 13 residues. This CDR3 reads CASSLEGADEQFF. CDR3 coding DNA: TGTGCCAGCAGCTTAGAGGGGGCCGATGAGCAGTTCTTC.

This clone was observed a handful of times. J is TRBJ2-2 and V is TRBV7-3; the D gene is possibly TRBD2 (6 bases). With 6 bases removed from V and 4 bases from J, the gap between germline ends came to 15 bases. The CDR3 totals 15 residues. Germline lookup yields CDR1 SGHTA and CDR2 FQGTGA. The DNA of the CDR3 is TGTGCCAGCAGTCTTGGGGCGGGACTCACCGGGGAGCTGTTTTTT. It specifies CASSLGAGLTGELFF.

This clone was found a few times. The chain is built from TRBV6-1 and TRBJ1-6, with D possibly being TRBD1 (5 bases). This CDR3 contains 14 residues. From germline, CDR1 is MNHNS and CDR2 SASEGT. V was cut by 7 bases and J by 3 bases, with 10 bases left in between. The CDR3 here is CASIAGNYNSPLHF. The CDR3 bases are TGTGCCAGCATCGCAGGGAACTATAATTCACCCCTCCACTTT.

V and J are TRBV4-1 and TRBJ2-1, with a weak D call TRBD2 (6 bases). The V and J ends lost 0 bases and 10 bases respectively, with 19 bases between them. Looked up from germline, CDR1 is MGHRA and CDR2 is YSYEKL. The CDR3 is made up of 16 amino acids. CDR3 loop: CASSQDSLAPWSEQFF. The CDR3 DNA reads TGCGCCAGCAGCCAAGATTCGCTAGCGCCGTGGAGCGAGCAGTTCTTC.

This clone was observed a handful of times. The rearrangement joins TRBV29-1 to TRBJ1-2, with D possibly being TRBD1 (5 bases). Trimming pared 4 bases from V and 4 bases from J, leaving 13 bases between. The length of the CDR3 is 13 residues. Germline values: CDR1 SQVTM, CDR2 ANQGSEA. Written as DNA, the CDR3 is TGCAGCGTTGCAGGGCCCGGCGGCTATGGCTACACCTTC. Amino acids: CSVAGPGGYGYTF.

The sample holds a few counts of this clone. The genes are TRBV5-1 and TRBJ2-5, with D unclear. Trimming cost V 4 bases and J 4 bases, with 11 bases left between them. Germline loops: CDR1 SGHRS, CDR2 YFSETQ. The length of the CDR3 is 13 residues. CDR3 protein: CASSDLAAETQYF. CDR3 nucleotide sequence: TGCGCCAGCAGCGACTTGGCAGCAGAGACCCAGTACTTC.

The V gene is TRBV9, the J gene TRBJ2-7; unclear D gene. Germline V lookup: CDR1 SGDLS, CDR2 YYNGEE. The CDR3 contains 12 residues. Trimming pared 0 bases from V and 5 bases from J, leaving 6 bases between. CDR3 sequence reads: CASSVGANEQYF. CDR3 coding DNA: TGTGCCAGCAGCGTAGGGGCCAACGAGCAGTACTTC.

This clone was found a few times. The chain joins TRBV7-2 to TRBJ2-2; a weak D match, TRBD2 (5 bases). Germline V lookup: CDR1 SGHTA, CDR2 FQGNSA. The CDR3 extends over 14 amino acids. The germline V and J ends were trimmed by 1 base and 5 bases, with 8 bases remaining between them. The CDR3 spells CASSLVATTGELFF. The CDR3 DNA sequence: TGTGCCAGCAGCTTAGTAGCGACTACCGGGGAGCTGTTTTTT.

The CDR3 loop reads CASSSAGGNYGYTF. In DNA, the CDR3 is TGTGCCAGCAGTTCGGCAGGAGGGAACTATGGCTACACCTTC. The chain employs TRBV25-1 and TRBJ1-2; no clear D. Germline V gene sequence: CDR1 MGHDK, CDR2 SYGVNS. Deletions cut 5 bases from V and 2 bases from J, with 12 bases between. The CDR3 runs to 14 residues.

Note on this clone: This specimen includes other DNA sequences encoding the same CDR3. The chain links TRBV29-1 to TRBJ1-1, with a tentative D call TRBD1 (5 bases). The CDR3 length is 13 residues. Germline lookup yields CDR1 SQVTM and CDR2 ANQGSEA. Trimming cost V 3 bases and J 1 base, with 9 bases left between them. The CDR3, as DNA: TGCAGCGTTGAGTCGCAGGGGAACACTGAAGCTTTCTTT. Protein sequence: CSVESQGNTEAFF.

The table lists this clone with a few counts. At one end the junction does not follow the germline gene, possibly because of a read error. The V call is TRBV6-6, the J call TRBJ1-2; 8 bases align to TRBD1. Per germline, CDR1 MNHNY and CDR2 SVGAGI (reference sequence). CDR3 length equals 11 residues. The CDR3 is CASNSGGRLSF. CDR3 coding DNA: TGTGCCAGTAACTCAGGGGGCCGCCTCTCCTTC.

The chain joins TRBV2 to TRBJ2-1; the match to TRBD1 covers 8 bases. With 5 bases clipped from V and 3 bases from J, the junction kept 12 bases outside the gene matches. This CDR3 is 17 amino acids long. Germline loops: CDR1 SNHLY, CDR2 FYNNEI. The CDR3 reads CASSLTGGASYYNEQFF. The CDR3 DNA sequence: TGTGCCAGCAGTCTTACAGGGGGAGCCTCCTACTACAATGAGCAGTTCTTC.

The CDR3 nucleotides read TGTGCCTGGAGTAGCGGGAGGGCCTGGGAGACCCAGTACTTC. Residues: CAWSSGRAWETQYF. This rearrangement joins TRBV30 to TRBJ2-5, with TRBD2 matching over 10 bases. Per the germline V gene, CDR1 is GTSNPN and CDR2 is SVGIG (reference sequence). The ends lost 2 bases at V and 5 bases at J; junction bases unmatched: 5. The CDR3 totals 14 residues.

This sequence joins TRBV28 and TRBJ1-5; D unclear. The V end was cut by 2 bases, the J end by 1 base, with 12 bases between. The length of the CDR3 is 16 residues. Germline assignment: CDR1 MDHEN and CDR2 SYDVKM. The CDR3 here is CASSLDRAGSNQPQHF. CDR3 DNA sequence: TGTGCCAGCAGTTTAGATAGGGCGGGGAGCAATCAGCCCCAGCATTTT.